This T cell receptor (beta chain) was obtained from a study of blood T cell repertoires in COVID-19. Study at large: Samples of COVID-19 (acute and convalescent) were obtained from the United States, Italy and Spain.

This clone was seen a few times. Germline CDR1 is MDHEN and CDR2 is SYDVKM. Trimming removed 10 bases at V and 2 bases at J, with 14 bases between. The CDR3 has 13 residues. Data came from immunoSEQ multiplex PCR; TCRdb stores just in-frame clones and leaves some out. The sample has approximately 260,000 clones, roughly nine tenths seen once. Input material: PBMCs or T cells enriched from blood (not recorded which). The TCR originated in a woman aged 55-70 years who had recovered from COVID-19. The V gene is TRBV28, the J gene TRBJ1-2, with D unresolved. Here the CDR3 reads CAIGRAQNYGYTF. In nucleotides, the CDR3 is TGTGCCATTGGGCGGGCACAGAACTATGGCTACACCTTC.